Below are 26 T cell receptor beta chains sequenced from a single sample in a study of cytomegalovirus exposure and HLA in healthy donors (dated by TCRdb to 2017 to 2019). The library was built by means of the immunoSEQ multiplex PCR assay. For the multiplex PCR, a mixture combining 60 forward primers for TCR Vbeta segments and 13 reverse primers for TCR Jbeta segments was used. TCRdb's version of the immuneACCESS table is confined to in-frame rearrangements and falls short of the full clone set. An unresolved V gene accounts for under half of the shortfall where checked; the remainder is of unknown origin. This specimen's table enumerates tens of thousands of clones. Together, the top ten hold about 6.3% of the sample. Sequenced: PBMCs. The origin of the receptors is a man younger than 40 in good health and CMV-seronegative.

V and J are TRBV9 and TRBJ2-2; D remains ambiguous. Between the trimmed V and J ends, which lost 3 bases and 5 bases, there was a span of 8 bases. The germline V gene encodes CDR1 SGDLS and CDR2 YYNGEE. CDR3 size: 13 residues. The chain's CDR3 is CASSERATGELFF. CDR3 in DNA: TGTGCCAGCAGCGAGCGCGCAACCGGGGAGCTGTTTTTT.

This chain uses TRBV5-5 with TRBJ1-5; no clear D gene. The CDR3 spans 17 residues. Germline V gives CDR1 SGHKS, CDR2 YYEKEE (reference sequence). Between the trimmed V and J ends, which lost 0 bases and 4 bases, there was a span of 17 bases. CDR3 loop: CASSLAAGASLNQPQHF. CDR3 in DNA: TGTGCCAGCAGCTTGGCGGCTGGAGCCTCGTTAAATCAGCCCCAGCATTTT. The full variable domain, completed using reference TRBV5-5 and TRBJ1-5, is DAGVTQSPTHLIKTRGQQVTLRCSPISGHKSVSWYQQVLGQGPQFIFQYYEKEERGRGNFPDRFSARQFPNYSSELNVNALLLGDSALYLCASSLAAGASLNQPQHFGDGTRLSIL.

This chain uses TRBV19 with TRBJ1-5, with TRBD1 matching over 8 bases. With 7 bases clipped from V and 2 bases from J, the junction kept 4 bases outside the gene matches. CDR1 and CDR2 from the germline V gene are LNHDA and SQIVND (reference sequence). The CDR3 is 14 residues long. The CDR3: CASTAGQGNQPQHF. The CDR3 DNA reads TGTGCCAGTACCGCGGGACAGGGCAATCAGCCCCAGCATTTT.

The V gene is TRBV29-1, the J gene TRBJ1-3, with no clear D. The V end was cut by 3 bases, the J end by 0 bases, with 12 bases between. The germline gives CDR1 SQVTM, CDR2 ANQGSEA. The CDR3 is 15 residues long. The CDR3, as DNA: TGCAGCGTTGATGGAGAGCAGAGCTCTGGAAACACCATATATTTT. It is translated as CSVDGEQSSGNTIYF.

The chain joins TRBV30 to TRBJ1-2; the D gene is possibly TRBD1 (6 bases). CDR3 length equals 11 residues. The V gene's germline CDR1 is GTSNPN and CDR2 SVGIG (reference sequence). V lost 3 bases and J 4 bases, leaving 6 bases between the germline ends. CDR3 loop: CAWRDSYGYTF. The CDR3 nucleotides are TGTGCCTGGAGGGACAGCTATGGCTACACCTTC. Using reference TRBV30 and TRBJ1-2 for the parts outside the CDR3, the full variable domain is SQTIHQWPATLVQPVGSPLSLECTVEGTSNPNLYWYRQAAGRGLQLLFYSVGIGQISSEVPQNLSASRPQDRQFILSSKKLLLSDSGFYLCAWRDSYGYTFGSGTRLTVV.

V is TRBV5-5 and J is TRBJ1-6; maybe TRBD1 (6 bases). V gave up 4 bases and J gave up 10 bases, with 12 bases separating them. This CDR3 is 13 amino acids long. Germline-derived CDR1 and CDR2 are SGHKS and YYEKEE (reference sequence). The CDR3 DNA is TGTGCCAGCAGCCCCACAGGGTTCTCACCCCTCCACTTT. Its protein product is CASSPTGFSPLHF.

The chain links TRBV11-2 to TRBJ2-5, with 8 bases matching TRBD2. Unmatched junction bases numbered 14, after V lost 6 bases and J lost 5 bases. Germline-derived CDR1 and CDR2 are SGHAT and FQNNGV. The CDR3 is 16 residues long. CDR3 in DNA: TGTGCCAGCAGTAATCGGCCCGGGAGGGCCCTGGAGACCCAGTACTTC. Translating it yields CASSNRPGRALETQYF.

For this clone: One junction end disagrees with the germline gene, perhaps due to a read error. The chain employs TRBV27 and TRBJ2-1; possible D gene TRBD2, 6 bases. The CDR3 is 17 amino acids. CDR1 is MNHEY, CDR2 SMNVEV, per germline (reference sequence). The CDR3 nucleotides are TGTGCCAGCAGTGTATCCCCCCTAGCGAGCTACGGGAATGAGCAGTTCTTC. Its protein product is CASSVSPLASYGNEQFF.

This rearrangement joins TRBV4-3 to TRBJ2-7; D call uncertain. Trimming left V 4 bases short and J 3 bases short, with 10 bases between. Germline CDR1 LGHNA, CDR2 YSLEER. The CDR3 is made up of 13 amino acids. The CDR3 coding sequence is TGCGCCAGCAGCCCCGGGTTATTCTACGAGCAGTACTTC. This encodes CASSPGLFYEQYF.

V is TRBV5-4 and J is TRBJ2-5; D uncertain. CDR1 is SGHNT, CDR2 YYREEE, per germline (reference sequence). The germline V and J ends were trimmed by 2 bases and 5 bases, with 10 bases remaining between them. CDR3 size: 13 residues. The CDR3 sequence is CASSFGLRETQYF. The CDR3 DNA is TGTGCCAGCAGCTTTGGGCTTAGGGAGACCCAGTACTTC.

This chain links TRBV4-3 with TRBJ2-5, with 7 bases fitting TRBD1. The CDR3 is 18 amino acids. Looked up from germline, CDR1 is LGHNA and CDR2 is YSLEER. The junction had 11 bases not matched to a gene; V was cut back by 0 bases and J by 1 base. This CDR3 is CASSQDTAPGTAQETQYF. Written as DNA, the CDR3 is TGCGCCAGCAGCCAAGACACGGCGCCGGGGACAGCCCAAGAGACCCAGTACTTC.

This chain connects TRBV4-2 to TRBJ2-5, with TRBD2 matching 7 bases. The ends lost 0 bases at V and 5 bases at J; junction bases unmatched: 6. The CDR3 extends over 15 amino acids. Germline-derived CDR1 and CDR2 are LGHNA and YNFKEQ. This CDR3 is CASSQDSSGAETQYF. In nucleotides, the CDR3 is TGTGCCAGCAGCCAAGATTCCAGCGGGGCGGAGACCCAGTACTTC.

Turning to this clone: The junction shows a germline mismatch at one end, possibly a read error. The chain carries TRBV9 and TRBJ1-1; TRBD1 agrees at 7 bases. Germline lookup yields CDR1 SGDLS and CDR2 YYNGEE. The CDR3 is made up of 14 amino acids. CDR3 region: CASSAGQANTEDFF. As DNA, the CDR3 is TGTGCCAGCAGCGCCGGACAGGCGAACACTGAAGATTTCTTT.

This chain connects TRBV27 to TRBJ2-7; TRBD2 is a possible D gene (6 bases). Germline V lookup: CDR1 MNHEY, CDR2 SMNVEV (reference sequence). V lost 8 bases and J lost 3, with 20 bases in between. The CDR3 is 15 residues long. This CDR3 is CASRSGGTRSYEQYF. The CDR3 nucleotides are TGTGCCAGCCGAAGCGGCGGGACCCGGAGCTACGAGCAGTACTTC.

To note about this clone: The junction and the germline gene differ at one end; a read error may be behind it. V and J are TRBV4-1 and TRBJ2-1; 16 bases are a match to TRBD2. CDR1 and CDR2 from the germline V gene are MGHRA and YSYEKL. This CDR3 contains 21 residues. This CDR3 is CASSLPPGTSGGASSDNEQFF. Written as DNA, the CDR3 is TGCGCCAGCAGCCTCCCGCCCGGGACTAGCGGGGGGGCGAGCTCCGACAATGAGCAGTTCTTC.

The chain carries TRBV2 and TRBJ1-2; 8 bases map to TRBD1. The V segment lost 6 bases and the J segment 4 bases; nucleotides outside the gene matches: 4. The CDR3 totals 13 residues. CDR1 SNHLY and CDR2 FYNNEI come from the germline V gene. DNA of the CDR3: TGTGCCAGCAGCCCGACAGGGGTCTATGGCTACACCTTC. Its translation: CASSPTGVYGYTF.

The chain joins TRBV11-3 to TRBJ2-3, with D hard to call. This CDR3 is 14 amino acids long. In germline, CDR1 is SGHNT, CDR2 YENEEA. V lost 1 base, J lost 2 bases, and 7 bases lay in between. In DNA, the CDR3 is TGTGCCAGCAGCTTAGGGGCAGACACAGATACGCAGTATTTT. This translates into CASSLGADTDTQYF.

This sequence joins TRBV6-5 and TRBJ2-7; 9 positions agree with TRBD1. The CDR3 is 14 amino acids. CDR1 and CDR2 (germline): MNHEY, SVGAGI. V dropped 10 bases and J dropped 3; count of bases not matched to a gene: 10. DNA of the CDR3: TGTGCCACTTCCCGGGGACAGGGCTTCTACGAGCAGTACTTC. Translated: CATSRGQGFYEQYF.

The CDR3 region has the DNA TGTGCTAGCTCTAGCGGCTCGAACACCGGGGAGCTGTTTTTT. The encoded protein is CASSSGSNTGELFF. This sequence joins TRBV12-5 and TRBJ2-2, with TRBD2 matching 7 bases. The germline gives CDR1 LGHNT, CDR2 FRNRAP. This CDR3 is 14 amino acids long. The V segment lost 9 bases and the J segment 0 bases; nucleotides outside the gene matches: 4.

This chain uses TRBV19 with TRBJ2-2, with a possible D match to TRBD1 (6 bases). The CDR3 has 14 amino acids. The V gene lost 4 bases and the J gene lost 4 bases, with 10 bases spanning the gap. In germline, CDR1 is LNHDA, CDR2 SQIVND (reference sequence). Here the CDR3 reads CASSRQALTGELFF. The CDR3 DNA reads as TGTGCCAGTAGTAGACAGGCACTCACCGGGGAGCTGTTTTTT.

The chain couples TRBV11-2 to TRBJ2-7; 8 nucleotides line up with TRBD1. V was pared by 5 bases and J by 2 bases, with 14 bases of the junction left unmatched. CDR3 length: 17 amino acids. Germline CDR1 reads SGHAT; CDR2 reads FQNNGV. CDR3 amino acids: CASSLRLGTGLPYEQYF. CDR3 DNA sequence: TGTGCCAGCAGCCTTCGCCTGGGGACAGGTCTACCCTACGAGCAGTACTTC.

The rearrangement joins TRBV6-1 to TRBJ2-5, with 10 nucleotides matching TRBD2. TRBJ2-7 matches the DNA end more closely, so the J call is doubtful. CDR3 length equals 17 residues. Germline loops: CDR1 MNHNS, CDR2 SASEGT. The CDR3 spells CASSKVTSGTISYEQYF. The CDR3 DNA reads TGTGCCAGCAGTAAAGTTACTAGCGGGACTATCTCCTACGAGCAGTACTTC.

In regard to this clone: The junction differs from germline at one of its ends, possibly a read error. The CDR3 DNA is TGTGCCAGCATCCCGACAGGCCAGGGTCTAGAGAACCAGTACTTC. It is translated as CASIPTGQGLENQYF. This chain uses TRBV6-5 with TRBJ2-5; D might be TRBD1 (6 bases). Per the germline V gene, CDR1 is MNHEY and CDR2 is SVGAGI. This CDR3 contains 15 residues.

The chain joins TRBV11-3 to TRBJ2-1; D might be TRBD2 (6 bases). Trimming shortened V by 1 base and J by 4 bases, and 14 bases separated the two germline ends. The CDR3 contains 16 residues. Germline CDR1 reads SGHNT; CDR2 reads YENEEA. CDR3 residues: CASSLGGSSAYNEQFF. The CDR3 coding sequence is TGTGCCAGCAGCTTAGGGGGGTCTAGCGCATACAATGAGCAGTTCTTC. The complete variable domain, with remaining parts taken from reference TRBV11-3 and TRBJ2-1, reads EAGVVQSPRYKIIEKKQPVAFWCNPISGHNTLYWYLQNLGQGPELLIRYENEEAVDDSQLPKDRFSAERLKGVDSTLKIQPAELGDSAVYLCASSLGGSSAYNEQFFGPGTRLTVL.

The chain couples TRBV2 to TRBJ1-3; TRBD1 matches at 8 bases. From germline, CDR1 is SNHLY and CDR2 FYNNEI. V gave up 4 bases and J gave up 2 bases; unmatched junction bases: 4. The CDR3 has 15 residues. Here the CDR3 DNA reads TGTGCCAGCAGTGGAGGACAGGGCGCTGGAAACACCATATATTTT. It is translated as CASSGGQGAGNTIYF.

The chain's CDR3 is CASSLAGQYNEQFF. For the CDR3, the DNA is TGTGCCAGCAGCTTAGCTGGACAGTACAATGAGCAGTTCTTC. This chain joins TRBV7-9 and TRBJ2-1; weak D call: TRBD1 (6 bases). Germline V CDR1 and CDR2: SEHNR, FQNEAQ (reference sequence). This CDR3 has 14 amino acids. The V end lost 0 bases, the J end lost 4 bases, and 7 bases lay between the germline ends.